The TCR beta chain described here comes from a study of regulatory T cells in long-lasting Graves disease. Study context: Persistent Graves' disease denoted over 5 years of antithyroid drugs plus positive TSH receptor antibodies.

Study conclusions and caveats: The study found persistent patients shared more public clonotypes (roughly 2,800) than new patients (approximately 970). Sample size, which was small, may have reduced accuracy. Persistent-disease Graves' patients showed less TCR diversity than new cases.

This clonotype was recorded a few times. Its target is not known. Relying on iRepertoire HTBI primers and Arm-PCR of CDR3 regions, the team built TCR beta libraries. TCRdb re-derived calls from the multiplex PCR reads in MiXCR, one entry per CDR3 protein. The profile shows roughly 500,000 distinct CDR3 sequences, approximately 23% of them singletons. The sample's time point: persistent/refractory GD, antithyroid drugs over 5 years with positive TRAb. From PBMCs, RNA was extracted and then used to make the TCR library. Germline V gene data show CDR1 as SGHRS and CDR2 as YFSETQ. The CDR3 has 17 residues. The V segment lost 5 bases and the J segment 0 bases; nucleotides outside the gene matches: 5.

Sequences were derived from peripheral blood mononuclear cells (PBMCs), sampled when the disease was refractory, from a patient treated with antithyroid drugs. The V call is TRBV5-1, the J call TRBJ2-6, with TRBD1 identical over 10 bases. The sequence came from a female donor with Graves disease. The DNA for the CDR3 is TGCGCCAGCAGTGAGGGACAGGGGCCCTCTGGGGCCAACGTCCTGACTTTC. Residues: CASSEGQGPSGANVLTF. The full variable domain, with the rest looked up from reference TRBV5-1 and TRBJ2-6, is KAGVTQTPRYLIKTRGQQVTLSCSPISGHRSVSWYQQTPGQGLQFLFEYFSETQRNKGNFPGRFSGRQFSNSRSEMNVSTLELGDSALYLCASSEGQGPSGANVLTFGAGSRLTVL.